Below are 2 T cell receptor beta chains sequenced from a single sample in a study of cytomegalovirus exposure and HLA in healthy donors. Vbeta (60) and Jbeta (13) primers were used in the PCR. Sequencing was performed with immunoSEQ multiplex PCR; in TCRdb, only in-frame clones are kept and a portion is missing. The table lists around 140,000 clones, 55% to 80% of them singletons, with 2.4% in the top ten. Sequencing was carried out using PBMCs. These receptors all come from a woman aged 40-49 years in good health and CMV-seronegative.

The genes are TRBV2 and TRBJ2-5; TRBD2 matches at 10 bases. J was trimmed by 5 bases and V by 7 bases; bases with no gene match: 10. The germline CDR1 and CDR2 sequences are SNHLY and FYNNEI. The CDR3 covers 15 residues. CDR3 sequence: CASTAERGGFETQYF. The CDR3, as DNA: TGTGCCAGCACCGCGGAGCGGGGGGGCTTCGAGACCCAGTACTTC. The complete variable domain, with remaining parts taken from reference TRBV2 and TRBJ2-5, reads EPEVTQTPSHQVTQMGQEVILRCVPISNHLYFYWYRQILGQKVEFLVSFYNNEISEKSEIFDDQFSVERPDGSNFTLKIRSTKLEDSAMYFCASTAERGGFETQYFGPGTRLLVL.

The rearrangement joins TRBV5-6 to TRBJ2-3; TRBD2 aligns across 7 bases. CDR3 length: 15 amino acids. Germline V gene lookup returns CDR1 SGHDT and CDR2 YYEEEE. V shed 4 bases and J 0 bases; nucleotides not matched to a gene: 5. CDR3 protein: CASSPGTTSTDTQYF. In DNA, the CDR3 is TGTGCCAGCAGCCCGGGGACTACTAGCACAGATACGCAGTATTTT.